Presented here are 23 T cell receptor beta chains from one specimen sequenced in a study of shared clonotypes between healthy human individuals. The repertoire was sequenced with immunoSEQ multiplex PCR; TCRdb's copy has only in-frame clones and lacks some. The data contain more than 200,000 clones, approximately 70% of them singletons. The sample was memory CD4+ T cells sorted from blood. Subset in this sample: CD45RA-negative fraction. The receptors come from a man aged 30 to 39 in good health.

This clone was seen a handful of times. The chain employs TRBV19 and TRBJ2-2, with TRBD2 identical over 7 bases. V lost 0 bases to trimming and J lost 4 bases; unmatched junction nucleotides: 5. CDR1 is LNHDA and CDR2 is SQIVND in the germline V gene (reference sequence). The CDR3 is made up of 16 amino acids. The CDR3 is CASSIDNGRSTGELFF. The CDR3 nucleotides are TGTGCCAGTAGTATAGATAACGGGAGGTCCACCGGGGAGCTGTTTTTT.

This chain connects TRBV4-3 to TRBJ2-3; a possible D gene is TRBD2 (5 bases). The CDR3 spans 17 residues. Trimming removed 0 bases from V and 1 base from J, with 14 bases in between. Looked up from germline, CDR1 is LGHNA and CDR2 is YSLEER. CDR3 region: CASSQDRSAGGTDTQYF. CDR3 in DNA: TGCGCCAGCAGCCAAGATCGGTCCGCGGGCGGCACAGATACGCAGTATTTT.

This rearrangement joins TRBV11-2 to TRBJ2-3; 9 bases agree with TRBD2. With V trimmed by 6 bases and J by 4 bases, 11 bases remained unmatched. The CDR3 has 16 amino acids. From germline, CDR1 is SGHAT and CDR2 FQNNGV. The CDR3 DNA sequence: TGTGCCAGCAGTCCTATAGCGGGAGTCTCTGCAGATACGCAGTATTTT. It specifies CASSPIAGVSADTQYF.

This chain joins TRBV7-9 and TRBJ1-2; D is unclear. The germline gives CDR1 SEHNR, CDR2 FQNEAQ (reference sequence). V lost 4 bases to trimming and J lost 4 bases, with 7 bases between them. The CDR3 length is 12 residues. The CDR3: CASSSTAYGYTF. CDR3 coding DNA: TGTGCCAGCAGCTCAACCGCCTATGGCTACACCTTC.

The chain links TRBV11-2 to TRBJ2-1, with D unresolved. V dropped 5 bases and J dropped 4 bases, with 6 bases sitting between them. Germline CDR1 is SGHAT and CDR2 is FQNNGV. The CDR3 contains 12 residues. CDR3 nucleotide sequence: TGTGCCAGCAGCGTGGCTTACAATGAGCAGTTCTTC. It yields the protein CASSVAYNEQFF.

This rearrangement joins TRBV2 to TRBJ2-7; tentatively, D is TRBD1 (5 bases). Germline assignment: CDR1 SNHLY and CDR2 FYNNEI. There are 14 residues in the CDR3. The V and J ends lost 10 bases and 3 bases respectively, with 19 bases between them. CDR3: CATQSRTTLYEQYF. The CDR3 DNA sequence: TGTGCCACTCAAAGCAGGACAACTCTCTACGAGCAGTACTTC.

The chain combines TRBV6-5 with TRBJ2-3; D not resolved. The CDR3 has 11 residues. V was cut by 7 bases and J by 0 bases, with 2 bases left in between. Per germline, CDR1 MNHEY and CDR2 SVGAGI. The CDR3: CASKSTDTQYF. CDR3 coding DNA: TGTGCCAGCAAAAGCACAGATACGCAGTATTTT.

The V gene is TRBV6-6, the J gene TRBJ1-4, with a tentative D call TRBD1 (6 bases). CDR3 length: 16 residues. V was cut by 2 bases and J by 4 bases, with 14 bases left in between. Germline values: CDR1 MNHNY, CDR2 SVGAGI (reference sequence). CDR3 in amino acids: CASSYPGGQNNEKLFF. CDR3 DNA sequence: TGTGCCAGCAGTTACCCCGGGGGGCAGAATAATGAAAAACTGTTTTTT.

The chain couples TRBV7-9 to TRBJ1-4, with a weak D call TRBD1 (5 bases). The V gene lost 5 bases and the J gene lost 4 bases, with 14 bases spanning the gap. CDR3 length: 15 residues. Germline V gene lookup returns CDR1 SEHNR and CDR2 FQNEAQ (reference sequence). The CDR3 loop reads CASSSGWGINEKLFF. The CDR3 nucleotides read TGTGCCAGCAGCAGCGGATGGGGGATTAATGAAAAACTGTTTTTT.

This clone was picked up one time. The chain uses TRBV6-6 and TRBJ1-2; D is ambiguous. The CDR3 covers 14 residues. Germline CDR1 and CDR2: MNHNY and SVGAGI (reference sequence). The V end lost 6 bases, the J end lost 1 base, and 12 bases lay between the germline ends. CDR3 DNA: TGTGCCAGCAGCCCCGGGCAAGTTAACTATGGCTACACCTTC. Translation gives CASSPGQVNYGYTF.

This clone was counted only a few times. J is TRBJ2-7 and V is TRBV19; 11 bases are a match to TRBD1. The trim removed 1 base at V and 2 bases at J, leaving 4 bases unmatched. Germline loops: CDR1 LNHDA, CDR2 SQIVND (reference sequence). This CDR3 is built from 16 residues. CDR3 DNA sequence: TGTGCCAGTAGTATAGGCTGGACAGGGGGCACCTACGAGCAGTACTTC. Its translation: CASSIGWTGGTYEQYF.

The chain is built from TRBV7-9 and TRBJ1-5; no reliable D call. V was pared by 1 base and J by 5 bases, with 12 bases between. The germline CDR1 and CDR2 sequences are SEHNR and FQNEAQ (reference sequence). This CDR3 comprises 15 residues. Written as DNA, the CDR3 is TGTGCCAGCAGCTTAGAGGCTGGTAGGGATCAGCCCCAGCATTTT. Translated: CASSLEAGRDQPQHF. Full variable domain (outside the CDR3, taken from reference TRBV7-9 and TRBJ1-5): DTGVSQNPRHKITKRGQNVTFRCDPISEHNRLYWYRQTLGQGPEFLTYFQNEAQLEKSRLLSDRFSAERPKGSFSTLEIQRTEQGDSAMYLCASSLEAGRDQPQHFGDGTRLSIL.

This clone was counted between two and nine times. The rearrangement joins TRBV7-9 to TRBJ2-5; TRBD2 matches at 11 bases. The V gene end was trimmed by 7 bases and the J gene end by 4 bases; junction bases not matched to a gene: 14. Germline V lookup: CDR1 SEHNR, CDR2 FQNEAQ (reference sequence). The CDR3 runs 17 residues. DNA for the CDR3: TGTGCCAGCACCAGGACTGGGGGGCTAGCGGGAGGAGAGACCCAGTACTTC. Translation: CASTRTGGLAGGETQYF.

The CDR3 DNA reads as TGCGCCAGCAGCTTCGGCAGGGATGAGACCCAGTACTTC. It is translated as CASSFGRDETQYF. The chain combines TRBV5-1 with TRBJ2-5; a weak D match, TRBD1 (5 bases). Trimming removed 2 bases from V and 5 bases from J, with 10 bases in between. Per germline, CDR1 SGHRS and CDR2 YFSETQ. The CDR3 covers 13 residues.

V gene TRBV29-1 combines with J gene TRBJ2-7, with D possibly TRBD2 on 5 matching bases. The CDR3 covers 15 residues. Germline V gene lookup returns CDR1 SQVTM and CDR2 ANQGSEA. Trimming left V 4 bases short and J 4 bases short, with 20 bases between. The CDR3 loop reads CSVVRSRGSAYEQYF. The CDR3 nucleotides read TGCAGCGTTGTTAGAAGTCGGGGTTCAGCTTACGAGCAGTACTTC.

This chain joins TRBV6-5 and TRBJ1-2; no reliable D call. Germline assignment: CDR1 MNHEY and CDR2 SVGAGI. V was cut by 4 bases and J by 4 bases, with 13 bases left in between. There are 14 residues in the CDR3. CDR3 DNA sequence: TGTGCCAGCAGTTCGACTGGATTTGGCTATGGCTACACCTTC. Translation: CASSSTGFGYGYTF.

The V gene is TRBV5-4, the J gene TRBJ2-7; 16 bases match TRBD2. Per the germline V gene, CDR1 is SGHNT and CDR2 is YYREEE (reference sequence). This CDR3 comprises 17 residues. The J segment lost 1 base and the V segment lost 4 bases, leaving 5 bases of the junction unmatched. As DNA, the CDR3 is TGTGCCAGCAGCGCGGGACTAGCGGGAGGGCGGTCCTACGAGCAGTACTTC. Its translation: CASSAGLAGGRSYEQYF.

The chain combines TRBV11-2 with TRBJ2-3, with D possibly being TRBD1 (5 bases). Trimming took 6 bases from V and 8 from J, leaving 15 bases between them. The CDR3 has 13 amino acids. Germline-derived CDR1 and CDR2 are SGHAT and FQNNGV. CDR3 DNA: TGTGCCAGCAGTTCTACACCAGGGTCTACGCAGTATTTT. Its protein product is CASSSTPGSTQYF. The full variable domain, with the rest looked up from reference TRBV11-2 and TRBJ2-3, is EAGVAQSPRYKIIEKRQSVAFWCNPISGHATLYWYQQILGQGPKLLIQFQNNGVVDDSQLPKDRFSAERLKGVDSTLKIQPAKLEDSAVYLCASSSTPGSTQYFGPGTRLTVL.

The chain recombines TRBV6-1 with TRBJ2-2; 7 bases agree with TRBD1. The V gene's germline CDR1 is MNHNS and CDR2 SASEGT. The CDR3 has 14 amino acids. J lost 3 bases, V lost 4 bases, and 2 bases had no gene match. CDR3 loop: CASSVQGDTGELFF. The CDR3 DNA sequence: TGTGCCAGCAGTGTTCAGGGGGACACCGGGGAGCTGTTTTTT.

This sequence joins TRBV21-1 and TRBJ2-3; the table's D call, TRBD1, has no DNA check behind it. TRBV21-1 is described as a pseudogene. CDR3 size: 15 residues. CDR3 nucleotides: TGTGCCAGCAGAACCGCTACAGTCATGCAAGATACGCAGTATTTT. Its protein product is CASRTATVMQDTQYF.

V gene TRBV18 combines with J gene TRBJ2-7; the match to TRBD2 covers 13 bases. This CDR3 has 18 residues. J gave up 3 bases and V 5 bases, and 13 bases lay outside the gene matches. Germline V gene lookup returns CDR1 KGHSH and CDR2 LQKENI. This CDR3 reads CASSKTGTSGAGIYEQYF. The CDR3 coding sequence is TGTGCCAGCTCAAAAACGGGGACTAGCGGGGCGGGAATCTACGAGCAGTACTTC.

The chain employs TRBV15 and TRBJ1-3; D is unclear. Trimming took 0 bases from V and 9 from J, leaving 15 bases between them. CDR1 is LNHNV, CDR2 YYDKDF, per germline (reference sequence). This CDR3 has 15 residues. The CDR3 DNA reads as TGTGCCACCAGCAGAGATTTAATCGCGGGTGGCACCATATATTTT. Translating it yields CATSRDLIAGGTIYF.

CDR3 residues: CASSLAGGKNNEQFF. CDR3 in DNA: TGTGCCAGCAGCTTAGCGGGAGGGAAAAACAATGAGCAGTTCTTC. The rearrangement joins TRBV7-2 to TRBJ2-1; 7 bases agree with TRBD2. The germline CDR1 and CDR2 sequences are SGHTA and FQGNSA. There are 15 residues in the CDR3. V shed 0 bases and J 5 bases; nucleotides not matched to a gene: 4.